The clone carrying this TCR beta chain has just a few counts. These data originate in a study of blood T cell repertoires in COVID-19. Study-wide context: COVID-19 samples from acute and convalescent phases originated in the United States, Italy and Spain. Sources were T cells, B-cell-depleted T cells, or PBMCs; the material itself was cDNA or gDNA.

The authors' processing: Amplification of reference gene primers was used by the study to estimate nucleated cell counts. Sequencing used immunoSEQ multiplex PCR; TCRdb keeps in-frame clones, though not all of them. V, J and clone size were drawn from that table, and D and trimming were deduced from the DNA. The sample contains some 120,000 clones, roughly 85% of which appear only once. This CDR3 is 13 amino acids long. CDR1 and CDR2 from the germline V gene are LNHDA and SQIVND (reference sequence). The V gene end was trimmed by 5 bases and the J gene end by 8 bases; junction bases not matched to a gene: 3.

The rearrangement uses TRBV19 and TRBJ1-6; TRBD1 matches 7 bases. Sequencing input: peripheral blood. The sequence was collected from a man between 25 and 39 years old with acute or convalescent COVID-19. The CDR3 bases are TGTGCCAGTAGTCTGACAGGGTATTCACCCCTCCACTTT. Protein product: CASSLTGYSPLHF. Full variable domain (missing parts from reference TRBV19 and TRBJ1-6): DGGITQSPKYLFRKEGQNVTLSCEQNLNHDAMYWYRQDPGQGLRLIYYSQIVNDFQKGDIAEGYSVSREKKESFPLTVTSAQKNPTAFYLCASSLTGYSPLHFGNGTRLTVT.